The entry that follows covers one T cell receptor (beta chain) sequence. The antigen remains unidentified. The data were taken from a study of graft-versus-host responses after intestinal transplantation. The wider study: Multivisceral, liver-intestinal, or isolated intestinal grafts went to recipients.

Study results and limitations: GvH clones were found in recipient marrow; some appeared first in ileum or blood. Clonal ratios of graft-versus-host to host-versus-graft in allografts were high for patients exhibiting graft-donor T cell macrochimerism.

Method: immunoSEQ multiplex PCR; TCRdb's copy keeps in-frame clones and lacks some. Of some 87,000 clones listed, about 93% are singletons. The germline CDR1 and CDR2 sequences are MNHEY and SVGAGI. This CDR3 comprises 15 residues. This chain uses TRBV6-5 with TRBJ2-5, with TRBD1 identical over 9 bases. The J call may be faulty, since TRBJ2-7 better matches the DNA end. The receptor comes from a human donor who was the organ donor for an intestinal transplant. This specimen was unstimulated CD8+ T cells sorted from spleen or lymph node cells, taken before transplant. The chain's CDR3 is CASSYSGTGLYEQYF. CDR3 sequence (DNA): TGTGCCAGCAGTTACTCGGGGACAGGGCTCTACGAGCAGTACTTC.